Listed here are 5 T cell receptor beta chains from one sample, sequenced in a study of blood T cell repertoires in COVID-19. The method was immunoSEQ multiplex PCR; TCRdb's version includes in-frame clones alone and lacks a portion of them. The repertoire holds 250,000 to 300,000 clones, with roughly 90% as singletons. Input material: peripheral blood. These receptor sequences come from a woman between 25 and 40 years old with COVID-19, enrolled during active disease.

This clone has a handful of counts. This chain connects TRBV3-1 (or the pseudogene TRBV3-2) to TRBJ1-6; 9 nucleotides line up with TRBD1. J gave up 10 bases and V 2 bases, and 6 bases lay outside the gene matches. The germline V gene encodes CDR1 LGHDT and CDR2 YNNKEL (reference sequence). The CDR3 extends over 15 amino acids. This chain's CDR3 is CASSQLTTGGSPLHF. The CDR3 DNA reads as TGTGCCAGCAGCCAACTAACGACAGGGGGATCACCCCTCCACTTT.

This clone was observed a handful of times. The V gene is TRBV5-4, the J gene TRBJ1-1; D is unresolved. The CDR3 runs to 14 residues. V lost 4 bases and J 3 bases, leaving 13 bases between the germline ends. Germline lookup yields CDR1 SGHNT and CDR2 YYREEE (reference sequence). The chain's CDR3 is CASSPGVADTEAFF. DNA of the CDR3: TGTGCCAGCAGCCCCGGGGTCGCGGACACTGAAGCTTTCTTT.

This sequence joins TRBV10-3 and TRBJ2-5; 15 bases are shared with TRBD2. V was clipped by 9 bases and J by 2 bases; unmatched bases: 10. CDR1 ENHRY and CDR2 SYGVKD come from the germline V gene. The CDR3 is made up of 17 amino acids. The CDR3: CAISRGLAGGGQETQYF. CDR3 nucleotides: TGTGCCATTTCGCGGGGACTAGCGGGAGGCGGGCAAGAGACCCAGTACTTC.

The V and J genes are TRBV3-1 (or the pseudogene TRBV3-2) and TRBJ2-7; the D gene is possibly TRBD2 (5 bases). There are 14 residues in the CDR3. Trimming removed 4 bases at V and 7 bases at J, with 17 bases between. Germline CDR1 and CDR2: LGHDT and YNNKEL (reference sequence). The CDR3 nucleotides are TGTGCCAGCAGCCCCTGGTCAGCTTCGGGGGAGCAGTACTTC. This codes for CASSPWSASGEQYF.

The V and J genes are TRBV18 and TRBJ2-1, with TRBD2 matching over 11 bases. CDR1 and CDR2 from the germline V gene are KGHSH and LQKENI. The CDR3 loop spans 15 amino acids. The trim removed 6 bases at V and 4 bases at J, leaving 5 bases unmatched. The CDR3 is CASSLRTSGYNEQFF. The CDR3 DNA is TGTGCCAGCTCCCTCCGGACTAGCGGGTACAATGAGCAGTTCTTC. The full variable domain, rest sourced from reference TRBV18 and TRBJ2-1, is NAGVMQNPRHLVRRRGQEARLRCSPMKGHSHVYWYRQLPEEGLKFMVYLQKENIIDESGMPKERFSAEFPKEGPSILRIQQVVRGDSAAYFCASSLRTSGYNEQFFGPGTRLTVL.